One and the same sample provided the 2 T cell receptor beta chains below, sequenced in a study of sequential checkpoint blockade in melanoma. Treatment defined: randomized to nivolumab then ipilimumab (arm A) or the reverse (arm B). Profiled with immunoSEQ multiplex PCR; TCRdb holds only in-frame clones, not every one. The sample consists of roughly 28,000 clones, approximately 80% of them appearing once. The source material was CD8+ T cells sorted from blood (inferred from file names), sampled from a patient given nivolumab and ipilimumab in sequence. These TCRs come from a human donor with melanoma.

V usage is TRBV28 and J usage is TRBJ1-2; TRBD1 is a possible D gene (6 bases). Germline CDR1 is MDHEN and CDR2 is SYDVKM. The CDR3 contains 13 residues. V lost 3 bases and J 7 bases, leaving 12 bases between the germline ends. The CDR3 loop reads CASSLVGQGGYTF. The CDR3 DNA sequence: TGTGCCAGCAGTTTGGTGGGACAAGGTGGCTACACCTTC.

V usage is TRBV4-2 and J usage is TRBJ2-7; 12 bases are shared with TRBD1. CDR3 size: 14 residues. After removal of 7 bases from V and 4 bases from J, the junction contained 5 bases not matched to a gene. In germline, CDR1 is LGHNA, CDR2 YNFKEQ. The CDR3 DNA follows: TGTGCCAGCACCGCGGGACAGGGGGCGTACGAGCAGTACTTC. Its protein is CASTAGQGAYEQYF.